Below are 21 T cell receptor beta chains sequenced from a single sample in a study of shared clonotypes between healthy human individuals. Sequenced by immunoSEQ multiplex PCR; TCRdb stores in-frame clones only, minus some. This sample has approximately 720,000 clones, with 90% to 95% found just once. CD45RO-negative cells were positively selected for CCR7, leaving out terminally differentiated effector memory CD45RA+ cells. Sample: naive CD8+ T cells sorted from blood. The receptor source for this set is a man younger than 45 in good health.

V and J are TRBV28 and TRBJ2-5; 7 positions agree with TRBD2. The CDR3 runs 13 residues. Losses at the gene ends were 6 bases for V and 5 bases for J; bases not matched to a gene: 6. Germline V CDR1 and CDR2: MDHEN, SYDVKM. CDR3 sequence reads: CASRPRTSETQYF. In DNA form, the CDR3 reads TGTGCCAGCAGACCGCGGACTAGTGAGACCCAGTACTTC.

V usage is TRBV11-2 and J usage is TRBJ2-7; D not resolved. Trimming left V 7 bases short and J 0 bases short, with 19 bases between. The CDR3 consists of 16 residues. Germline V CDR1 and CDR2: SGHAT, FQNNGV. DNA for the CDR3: TGTGCCAGCACATATTCGGTTAACATTAACTCCTACGAGCAGTACTTC. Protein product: CASTYSVNINSYEQYF.

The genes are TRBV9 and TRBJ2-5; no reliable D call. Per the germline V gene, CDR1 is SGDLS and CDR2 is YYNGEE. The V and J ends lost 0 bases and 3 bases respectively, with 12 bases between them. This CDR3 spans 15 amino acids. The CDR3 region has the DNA TGTGCCAGCAGCGTAGCCGGTCAGCCCGAAGAGACCCAGTACTTC. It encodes CASSVAGQPEETQYF.

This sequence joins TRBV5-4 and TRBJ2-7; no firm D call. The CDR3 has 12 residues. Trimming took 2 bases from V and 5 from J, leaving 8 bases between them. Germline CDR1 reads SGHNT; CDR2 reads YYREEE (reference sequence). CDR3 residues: CASSFSGNEQYF. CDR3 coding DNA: TGTGCCAGCAGCTTCTCTGGTAACGAGCAGTACTTC.

Written as DNA, the CDR3 is TGTGCCAGCAGCCAATCGGGGACAGTAGGCAGCGAGCAGTACTTC. Translating it yields CASSQSGTVGSEQYF. The gene calls are TRBV11-2 and TRBJ2-7; TRBD1 matches 7 bases. Germline V gives CDR1 SGHAT, CDR2 FQNNGV. The CDR3 loop spans 15 amino acids. Losses at the gene ends were 5 bases for V and 6 bases for J; bases not matched to a gene: 13.

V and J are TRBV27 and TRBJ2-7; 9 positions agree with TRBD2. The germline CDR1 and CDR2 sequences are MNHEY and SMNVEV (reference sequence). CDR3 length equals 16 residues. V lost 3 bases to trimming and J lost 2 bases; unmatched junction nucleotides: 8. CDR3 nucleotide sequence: TGTGCCAGCAGTTTGCAACTAGCGGGCAACACCTACGAGCAGTACTTC. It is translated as CASSLQLAGNTYEQYF.

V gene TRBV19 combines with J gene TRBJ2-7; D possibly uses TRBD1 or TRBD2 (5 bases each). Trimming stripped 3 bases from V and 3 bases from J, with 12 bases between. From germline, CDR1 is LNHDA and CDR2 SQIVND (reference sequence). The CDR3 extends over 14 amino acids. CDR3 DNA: TGTGCCAGTAGTATCCGGGACCTGTTCTACGAGCAGTACTTC. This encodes CASSIRDLFYEQYF.

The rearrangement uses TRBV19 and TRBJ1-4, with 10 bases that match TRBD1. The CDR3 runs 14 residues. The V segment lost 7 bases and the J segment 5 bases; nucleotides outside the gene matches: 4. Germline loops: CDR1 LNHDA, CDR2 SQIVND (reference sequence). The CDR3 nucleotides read TGTGCCAGTACTAGGACAGGGGGAAATGAAAAACTGTTTTTT. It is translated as CASTRTGGNEKLFF. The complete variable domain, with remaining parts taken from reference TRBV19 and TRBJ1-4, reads DGGITQSPKYLFRKEGQNVTLSCEQNLNHDAMYWYRQDPGQGLRLIYYSQIVNDFQKGDIAEGYSVSREKKESFPLTVTSAQKNPTAFYLCASTRTGGNEKLFFGSGTQLSVL.

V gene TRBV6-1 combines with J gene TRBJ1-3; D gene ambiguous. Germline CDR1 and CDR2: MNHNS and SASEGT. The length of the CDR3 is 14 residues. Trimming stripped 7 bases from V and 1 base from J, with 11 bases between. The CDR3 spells CASTSGDSGNTIYF. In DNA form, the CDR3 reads TGTGCCAGCACGAGTGGGGATTCTGGAAACACCATATATTTT.

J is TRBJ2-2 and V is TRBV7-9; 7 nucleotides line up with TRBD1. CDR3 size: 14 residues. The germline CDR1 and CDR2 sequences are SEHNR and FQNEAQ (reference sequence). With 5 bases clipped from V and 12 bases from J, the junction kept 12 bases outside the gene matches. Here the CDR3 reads CASSDRDSRYKLFF. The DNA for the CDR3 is TGTGCCAGCAGCGACCGGGACAGCCGATATAAGCTGTTTTTT.

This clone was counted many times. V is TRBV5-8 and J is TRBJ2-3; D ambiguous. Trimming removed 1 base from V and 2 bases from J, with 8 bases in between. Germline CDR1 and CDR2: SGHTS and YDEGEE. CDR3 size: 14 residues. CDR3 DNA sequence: TGTGCCAGCAGCTTGATCGAGGCCACAGATACGCAGTATTTT. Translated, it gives CASSLIEATDTQYF.

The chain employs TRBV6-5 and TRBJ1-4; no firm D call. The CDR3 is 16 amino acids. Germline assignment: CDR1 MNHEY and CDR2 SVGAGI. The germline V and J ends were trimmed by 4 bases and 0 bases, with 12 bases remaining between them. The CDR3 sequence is CASSFHREATNEKLFF. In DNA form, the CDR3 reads TGTGCCAGCAGTTTCCATAGGGAGGCAACTAATGAAAAACTGTTTTTT.

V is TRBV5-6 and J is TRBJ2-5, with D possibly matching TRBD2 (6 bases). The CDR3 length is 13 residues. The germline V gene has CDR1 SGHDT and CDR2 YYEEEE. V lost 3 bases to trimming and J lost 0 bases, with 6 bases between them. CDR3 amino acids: CASSWDYQETQYF. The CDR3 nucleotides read TGTGCCAGCAGCTGGGACTACCAAGAGACCCAGTACTTC.

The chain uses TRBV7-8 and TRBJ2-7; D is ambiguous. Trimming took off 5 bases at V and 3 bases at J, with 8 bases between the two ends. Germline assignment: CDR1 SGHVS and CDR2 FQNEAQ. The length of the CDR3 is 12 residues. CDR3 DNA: TGTGCCAGCAGCCGCCGGAGCTACGAGCAGTACTTC. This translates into CASSRRSYEQYF.

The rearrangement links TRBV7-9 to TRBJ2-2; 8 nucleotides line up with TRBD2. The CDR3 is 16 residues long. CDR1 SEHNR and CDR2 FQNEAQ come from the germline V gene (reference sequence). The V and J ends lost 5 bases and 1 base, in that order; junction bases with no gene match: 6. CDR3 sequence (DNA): TGTGCCAGCAGCCGTCCGGGACTAGAGAACACCGGGGAGCTGTTTTTT. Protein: CASSRPGLENTGELFF.

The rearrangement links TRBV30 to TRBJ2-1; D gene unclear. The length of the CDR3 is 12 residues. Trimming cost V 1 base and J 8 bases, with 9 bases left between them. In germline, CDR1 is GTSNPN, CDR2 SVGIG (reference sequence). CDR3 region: CAWSGARDEQFF. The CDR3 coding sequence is TGTGCCTGGAGTGGAGCCCGTGATGAGCAGTTCTTC.

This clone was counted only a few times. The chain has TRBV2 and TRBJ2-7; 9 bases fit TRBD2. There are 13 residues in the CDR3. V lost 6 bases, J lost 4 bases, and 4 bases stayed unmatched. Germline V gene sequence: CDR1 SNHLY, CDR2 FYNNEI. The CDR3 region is CASRMGLAYEQYF. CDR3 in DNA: TGTGCCAGCAGGATGGGACTAGCTTACGAGCAGTACTTC.

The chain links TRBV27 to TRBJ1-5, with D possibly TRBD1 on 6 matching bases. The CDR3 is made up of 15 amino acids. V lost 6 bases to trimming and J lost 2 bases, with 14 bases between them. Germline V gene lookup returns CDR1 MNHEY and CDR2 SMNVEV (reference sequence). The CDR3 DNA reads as TGTGCCAGCAGGGAGGGGGGAATGGGCAATCAGCCCCAGCATTTT. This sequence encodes CASREGGMGNQPQHF.

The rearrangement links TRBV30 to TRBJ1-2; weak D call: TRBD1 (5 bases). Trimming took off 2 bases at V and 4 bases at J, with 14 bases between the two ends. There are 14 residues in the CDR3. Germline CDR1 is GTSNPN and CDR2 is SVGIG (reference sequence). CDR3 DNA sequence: TGTGCCTGGAGTCAGGGCCCCGTCCTCTATGGCTACACCTTC. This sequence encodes CAWSQGPVLYGYTF.

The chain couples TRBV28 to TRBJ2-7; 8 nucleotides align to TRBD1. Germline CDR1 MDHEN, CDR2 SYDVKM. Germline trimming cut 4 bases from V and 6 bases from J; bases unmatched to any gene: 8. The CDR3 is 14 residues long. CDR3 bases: TGTGCCAGCAGTTCTTCAGGGGGCTGGTTCGAGCAGTACTTC. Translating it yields CASSSSGGWFEQYF.

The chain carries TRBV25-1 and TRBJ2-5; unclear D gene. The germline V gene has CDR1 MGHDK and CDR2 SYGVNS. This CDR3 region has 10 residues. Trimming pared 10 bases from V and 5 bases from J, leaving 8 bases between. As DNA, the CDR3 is TGTGCCATCGGCCAGGAGACCCAGTACTTC. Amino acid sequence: CAIGQETQYF.